The 7 T cell receptor beta chains given below trace back to one sample, sequenced in a study of blood T cell repertoires in COVID-19. Repertoires were generated with immunoSEQ multiplex PCR, while TCRdb's copy carries only in-frame clones and drops some. The sample comprises some 77,000 clones, roughly 79% of which are singletons, and roughly 20% rests with the top ten. Sequenced input: peripheral blood. Source of these receptors: an older woman with acute or convalescent COVID-19.

This chain joins TRBV28 and TRBJ2-7, with TRBD1 matching over 10 bases. The length of the CDR3 is 14 residues. The germline gives CDR1 MDHEN, CDR2 SYDVKM. Trimming at V came to 6 bases and at J to 3 bases, leaving 5 bases not matched to a gene. This CDR3 reads CASRPGQGIYEQYF. The CDR3 region has the DNA TGTGCCAGCAGACCGGGACAGGGGATCTACGAGCAGTACTTC.

The chain combines TRBV10-3 with TRBJ2-7, with 8 bases identical to TRBD1. V lost 0 bases to trimming and J lost 0 bases; unmatched junction nucleotides: 7. CDR1 and CDR2 (germline): ENHRY, SYGVKD. The CDR3 is 17 residues long. CDR3 in amino acids: CAISESQGAWSSYEQYF. The CDR3 bases are TGTGCCATCAGTGAGTCGCAGGGGGCCTGGAGCTCCTACGAGCAGTACTTC.

The genes are TRBV12-3 or TRBV12-4 and TRBJ1-2; a possible D gene is TRBD1 (5 bases). The CDR3 contains 13 residues. V was clipped by 6 bases and J by 2 bases, with 10 bases between them. The CDR3 region is CASRDQGNYGYTF. The CDR3 DNA sequence: TGTGCCAGCAGAGATCAGGGAAACTATGGCTACACCTTC.

V is TRBV5-8 and J is TRBJ2-3; D might be TRBD2 (5 bases). Germline assignment: CDR1 SGHTS and CDR2 YDEGEE. V was pared by 1 base and J by 4 bases, with 10 bases between. CDR3 size: 14 residues. The CDR3 region has the DNA TGTGCCAGCAGCTTGCGAGGGAGCGCAGATACGCAGTATTTT. This translates into CASSLRGSADTQYF. Drawing the rest from reference TRBV5-8 and TRBJ2-3, the complete variable domain is EAGVTQSPTHLIKTRGQQATLRCSPISGHTSVYWYQQALGLGLQFLLWYDEGEERNRGNFPPRFSGRQFPNYSSELNVNALELEDSALYLCASSLRGSADTQYFGPGTRLTVL.

Only one count was recorded for this clone. The chain links TRBV4-1 to TRBJ2-1; 8 bases fit TRBD1. This CDR3 has 19 residues. V lost 0 bases, J lost 1 base, and 11 bases stayed unmatched. Germline CDR1 MGHRA, CDR2 YSYEKL. CDR3 in amino acids: CASSQDKVYRGSSYNEQFF. DNA for the CDR3: TGCGCCAGCAGCCAAGACAAGGTTTACAGGGGGTCGTCCTACAATGAGCAGTTCTTC.

The CDR3 bases are TGTGCCTGGAGTGGAGGGGGAAACACCATATATTTT. Residues: CAWSGGGNTIYF. The genes are TRBV30 and TRBJ1-3; no clear D. The CDR3 contains 12 residues. Deletions cut 1 base from V and 4 bases from J, with 5 bases between. Germline-derived CDR1 and CDR2 are GTSNPN and SVGIG (reference sequence).

In this sample, this clone turned up once. The V and J genes are TRBV21-1 and TRBJ1-4; the D call of TRBD1 is as the table states it, not checked on the DNA. TRBV21-1 is a known pseudogene. The length of the CDR3 is 16 residues. The CDR3 nucleotides read TGTGCCAGGGGACAGGGAGAAATCTCAACTAATGAAAAACTGTTTTTT. Translation gives CARGQGEISTNEKLFF.